The 27 T cell receptor beta chains below come from one sample, sequenced in a study of control samples from healthy donors and cancer patients. TCRdb's copy holds only in-frame clones and misses some; the assay was immunoSEQ multiplex PCR. The table includes 89,000 or so clones, around 87% detected once. Sequenced material: blood. The source is a man between 50 and 59 years old in good health.

In this sample, this clone turned up once. This chain's CDR3 is CATSASSTGNQPQHF. The CDR3 bases are TGTGCCACCAGTGCCTCCTCGACGGGGAATCAGCCCCAGCATTTT. The V call is TRBV24-1, the J call TRBJ1-5; no clear D gene. This CDR3 region has 15 residues. The V end was cut by 5 bases, the J end by 4 bases, with 14 bases between. Germline CDR1 and CDR2: KGHDR and SFDVKD.

The chain employs TRBV24-1 and TRBJ2-3; D call uncertain. The germline V and J ends were trimmed by 5 bases and 0 bases, with 8 bases remaining between them. This CDR3 is built from 14 residues. The germline V gene encodes CDR1 KGHDR and CDR2 SFDVKD. CDR3: CATSGRASTDTQYF. The CDR3 region has the DNA TGTGCCACCAGTGGAAGGGCTAGCACAGATACGCAGTATTTT.

The V gene is TRBV24-1, the J gene TRBJ1-5, with D tentatively TRBD1 (5 bases). This CDR3 has 16 residues. Trimming cost V 1 base and J 4 bases, with 13 bases left between them. Germline V lookup: CDR1 KGHDR, CDR2 SFDVKD. The CDR3 region is CATSDFRTRLNQPQHF. CDR3 DNA sequence: TGTGCCACCAGTGATTTCCGGACAAGGTTGAATCAGCCCCAGCATTTT.

V is TRBV4-1 and J is TRBJ1-6; 9 bases are shared with TRBD1. CDR3 length: 16 amino acids. Germline V lookup: CDR1 MGHRA, CDR2 YSYEKL. V shed 3 bases and J 9 bases; nucleotides not matched to a gene: 9. The CDR3 here is CASSQGAGTGSSPLHF. CDR3 DNA: TGCGCCAGCAGCCAGGGCGCCGGGACAGGGAGTTCACCCCTCCACTTT.

V is TRBV7-2 and J is TRBJ2-7; no reliable D call. This CDR3 spans 14 amino acids. CDR1 and CDR2 from the germline V gene are SGHTA and FQGNSA. V lost 1 base and J 2 bases, leaving 9 bases between the germline ends. CDR3 region: CASSLEVGTYEQYF. The CDR3 region has the DNA TGTGCCAGCAGCTTAGAGGTGGGGACCTACGAGCAGTACTTC.

This clone was detected once. The chain recombines TRBV4-2 with TRBJ1-2; no reliable D call. Trimming pared 0 bases from V and 3 bases from J, leaving 11 bases between. The CDR3 is 15 amino acids. Germline CDR1 is LGHNA and CDR2 is YNFKEQ. The CDR3 here is CASSQDREKYYGYTF. CDR3 nucleotide sequence: TGTGCCAGCAGCCAAGACCGGGAGAAGTACTATGGCTACACCTTC.

The V and J genes are TRBV28 and TRBJ2-3, with TRBD1 as a possible D gene (5 bases). The V gene lost 8 bases and the J gene lost 4 bases, with 19 bases spanning the gap. Germline assignment: CDR1 MDHEN and CDR2 SYDVKM. This CDR3 is 15 amino acids long. CDR3 nucleotide sequence: TGTGCCAGCGGGTGGCAGGGCGGTAGGGCAGATACGCAGTATTTT. Translating gives CASGWQGGRADTQYF.

This clone came up once. V and J are TRBV18 and TRBJ2-2; 11 positions match TRBD2. The V segment lost 3 bases and the J segment 4 bases; nucleotides outside the gene matches: 4. The CDR3 is 16 residues long. The germline gives CDR1 KGHSH, CDR2 LQKENI. The CDR3 protein is CASSPLAGGITGELFF. DNA of the CDR3: TGTGCCAGCTCACCTCTAGCGGGGGGTATCACCGGGGAGCTGTTTTTT.

V is TRBV30 and J is TRBJ1-1; D gene uncertain. Looked up from germline, CDR1 is GTSNPN and CDR2 is SVGIG (reference sequence). V was clipped by 2 bases and J by 8 bases, with 21 bases between them. The CDR3 extends over 15 amino acids. CDR3 coding DNA: TGTGCCTGGAGTCCCCCCCGGCAAACCCGGGCCGAAGCTTTCTTT. Its translation: CAWSPPRQTRAEAFF.

This sequence joins TRBV18 and TRBJ1-3; 10 bases line up with TRBD1. This CDR3 contains 15 residues. J was trimmed by 3 bases and V by 3 bases; bases with no gene match: 2. CDR1 is KGHSH and CDR2 is LQKENI in the germline V gene. CDR3 bases: TGTGCCAGCTCACCCGGGACAGGGGATGGAAACACCATATATTTT. It is translated as CASSPGTGDGNTIYF.

The chain carries TRBV10-2 and TRBJ1-3; possibly TRBD1 for D (5 bases). The V gene's germline CDR1 is WSHSY and CDR2 SAAADI. Deletions cut 7 bases from V and 0 bases from J, with 13 bases between. The CDR3 loop spans 15 amino acids. CDR3: CASTITGFSGNTIYF. The CDR3 bases are TGCGCCAGCACCATTACAGGATTCTCTGGAAACACCATATATTTT.

This clone was observed a single time. The chain uses TRBV5-1 and TRBJ2-6; D remains unclear. Germline V gives CDR1 SGHRS, CDR2 YFSETQ. V was clipped by 1 base and J by 2 bases, with 13 bases between them. This CDR3 is built from 17 residues. Here the CDR3 DNA reads TGCGCCAGCAGCTTGAGAACCTGGGTGGCTGGGGCCAACGTCCTGACTTTC. Translating it yields CASSLRTWVAGANVLTF.

This clone has a handful of counts. The chain links TRBV6-4 to TRBJ2-3; TRBD2 matches at 7 bases. With V trimmed by 0 bases and J by 0 bases, 3 bases remained unmatched. CDR1 is MRHNA and CDR2 is SNTAGT in the germline V gene. The CDR3 extends over 16 amino acids. The CDR3 protein is CASSDSPSGSTDTQYF. CDR3 in DNA: TGTGCCAGCAGTGACTCGCCTAGCGGAAGCACAGATACGCAGTATTTT.

The chain uses TRBV5-6 and TRBJ1-2, with 7 bases aligning to TRBD1. CDR3 length: 13 residues. Trimming cost V 0 bases and J 7 bases; bases outside gene matches: 3. Germline lookup yields CDR1 SGHDT and CDR2 YYEEEE. CDR3 in DNA: TGTGCCAGCAGCTTGGCAGGGGGTAGTGGCTACACCTTC. This codes for CASSLAGGSGYTF.

The chain employs TRBV3-1 (or the pseudogene TRBV3-2) and TRBJ1-1; a possible D gene is TRBD1 (5 bases). This CDR3 contains 14 residues. CDR1 and CDR2 (germline): LGHDT, YNNKEL (reference sequence). The V end was cut by 1 base, the J end by 1 base, with 7 bases between. Here the CDR3 DNA reads TGTGCCAGCAGCCAAGGCGGACAGAACACTGAAGCTTTCTTT. This sequence encodes CASSQGGQNTEAFF.

The chain has TRBV2 and TRBJ1-2, with a possible D match to TRBD1 (5 bases). CDR1 SNHLY and CDR2 FYNNEI come from the germline V gene. V was shortened by 6 bases and J by 4 bases, with 18 bases between the two germline ends. This CDR3 region has 15 residues. CDR3 amino acids: CASRGERGFTYGYTF. CDR3 DNA sequence: TGTGCCAGCAGAGGCGAACGGGGGTTTACCTATGGCTACACCTTC.

This chain links TRBV7-2 with TRBJ2-2; 7 positions agree with TRBD2. Germline-derived CDR1 and CDR2 are SGHTA and FQGNSA. The V gene end was trimmed by 1 base and the J gene end by 4 bases; junction bases not matched to a gene: 9. CDR3 length: 17 amino acids. The CDR3 loop reads CASSLVGDYLSTGELFF. The CDR3 nucleotides read TGTGCCAGCAGCTTAGTAGGGGACTACCTGAGCACCGGGGAGCTGTTTTTT.

V usage is TRBV29-1 and J usage is TRBJ1-2, with 9 bases lining up with TRBD1. The CDR3 contains 14 residues. Trimming took 5 bases from V and 3 from J; bases not matched to a gene: 7. Germline V gene lookup returns CDR1 SQVTM and CDR2 ANQGSEA. CDR3 nucleotides: TGCAGCGTTATTAACAGGGGGCAGGACTATGGCTACACCTTC. Residues: CSVINRGQDYGYTF.

This clone has only one observation. The chain joins TRBV10-2 to TRBJ2-7, with 8 nucleotides matching TRBD2. The junction had 9 bases not matched to a gene; V was cut back by 6 bases and J by 2 bases. Germline-derived CDR1 and CDR2 are WSHSY and SAAADI. This CDR3 is 15 amino acids long. CDR3 bases: TGCGCCAGCAGAGGGGGGCGGGGGGACCCCTACGAGCAGTACGTC. This translates into CASRGGRGDPYEQYV.

The chain joins TRBV9 to TRBJ2-3; 8 bases line up with TRBD2. V gave up 0 bases and J gave up 9 bases; unmatched junction bases: 9. The CDR3 extends over 15 amino acids. Germline V CDR1 and CDR2: SGDLS, YYNGEE. The CDR3 reads CASSVGSGGSPTQYF. The DNA of the CDR3 is TGTGCCAGCAGCGTAGGAAGCGGGGGATCCCCGACGCAGTATTTT.

The chain carries TRBV10-3 and TRBJ1-2, with D unresolved. The V gene's germline CDR1 is ENHRY and CDR2 SYGVKD. This CDR3 is 12 amino acids long. V lost 9 bases, J lost 0 bases, and 8 bases lay in between. The CDR3, as DNA: TGTGCCATAACGGCGGCTAACTATGGCTACACCTTC. Residues: CAITAANYGYTF.

This chain uses TRBV29-1 with TRBJ2-4; 9 bases are a match to TRBD2. This CDR3 has 15 residues. The germline V gene encodes CDR1 SQVTM and CDR2 ANQGSEA. With V trimmed by 6 bases and J by 6 bases, 12 bases remained unmatched. The DNA for the CDR3 is TGCAGCGTGGACGGTAGCGGGAGTACAGGAAACATTCAGTACTTC. Amino acids: CSVDGSGSTGNIQYF.

The V gene is TRBV18, the J gene TRBJ1-1; D uncertain. The CDR3 contains 13 residues. Trimming pared 3 bases from V and 0 bases from J, leaving 5 bases between. CDR1 and CDR2 from the germline V gene are KGHSH and LQKENI. Written as DNA, the CDR3 is TGTGCCAGCTCACCCTCGATGAACACTGAAGCTTTCTTT. It encodes CASSPSMNTEAFF.

The chain combines TRBV30 with TRBJ1-5; TRBD1 matches 9 bases. CDR3 length: 15 residues. CDR1 and CDR2 from the germline V gene are GTSNPN and SVGIG (reference sequence). Trimming took 3 bases from V and 3 from J; bases not matched to a gene: 6. The CDR3 is CAWSPGTGSNQPQHF. The CDR3 DNA sequence: TGTGCCTGGAGCCCAGGGACAGGGTCCAATCAGCCCCAGCATTTT.

This chain connects TRBV9 to TRBJ2-2, with D uncertain. V shed 4 bases and J shed 0 bases, with 7 bases lying between them. CDR1 and CDR2 (germline): SGDLS, YYNGEE. The CDR3 spans 14 residues. CDR3: CASSSATNTGELFF. The CDR3 DNA reads TGTGCCAGCAGCTCCGCTACGAACACCGGGGAGCTGTTTTTT.

J is TRBJ2-1 and V is TRBV7-2; TRBD2 might be the D (5 bases). V lost 1 base and J lost 7, with 14 bases in between. Germline V gene sequence: CDR1 SGHTA, CDR2 FQGNSA. The CDR3 covers 15 residues. CDR3 protein: CASSLGRLANNEQFF. The DNA of the CDR3 is TGTGCCAGCAGCTTAGGTCGCCTAGCCAATAATGAGCAGTTCTTC.

The rearrangement uses TRBV6-6 and TRBJ1-1; D remains unclear. This CDR3 is built from 11 residues. V was trimmed by 2 bases and J by 8 bases, leaving 6 bases between them. The germline CDR1 and CDR2 sequences are MNHNY and SVGAGI (reference sequence). The CDR3 nucleotides are TGTGCCAGCAGTTACAGGGCAGAAGCTTTCTTT. Protein product: CASSYRAEAFF.